A selection of T cell receptor beta chains follows, all from one sample in a study of T cell responses to AZD1222 COVID-19 vaccine. The data were produced by immunoSEQ multiplex PCR, yet TCRdb's version contains in-frame clones alone and is incomplete. The table records about 85,000 clones, 80% to 90% of them present only once. The material sequenced was peripheral blood, taken on day 0 of AZD1222 vaccination. The receptors here all came from an adult in good health. The CDR3 runs from the conserved cysteine through the conserved F or W. D genes are given only for firm matches. Some rows mark clone size as missing; the rest say once, few, many or name a class of expanded clone.

DNA: TGCAGTGCTAGTGGGTTTGTGGACTATGGCTACACCTTC
CDR3: CSASGFVDYGYTF
size: -
V: TRBV20-1
D: -
J: TRBJ1-2

DNA: TGTGCCTGGAGTGTCGACAGGGGGAATCAGCCCCAGCATTTT
CDR3: CAWSVDRGNQPQHF
size: -
V: TRBV30
D: TRBD1
J: TRBJ1-5

DNA: TGTGCCAGCAGCTTAAGTGGGATCGACCAAAGCTCCTACAATGAGCAGTTCTTC
CDR3: CASSLSGIDQSSYNEQFF
size: -
V: TRBV7-3
D: -
J: TRBJ2-1

DNA: TGTGCCACCAGCAGAGAAAGGGGGTCAGGTCGGAACATTCAGTACTTC
CDR3: CATSRERGSGRNIQYF
size: -
V: TRBV15
D: -
J: TRBJ2-4

DNA: TGCGCCAGCAGTCCTAGCGGGAGAACAGATACGCAGTATTTT
CDR3: CASSPSGRTDTQYF
size: once
V: TRBV10-2
D: TRBD2
J: TRBJ2-3

DNA: TGTGCCAGCAGCTTCAGGGGAAATTCACCCCTCCACTTT
CDR3: CASSFRGNSPLHF
size: -
V: TRBV11-3
D: -
J: TRBJ1-6

DNA: TGTGCCAGCAGCGCACAGGGGGAGGGCTATGGCTACACCTTC
CDR3: CASSAQGEGYGYTF
size: once
V: TRBV5-5
D: TRBD1
J: TRBJ1-2

DNA: TGTGCCAGCAGCTTAGCGTGGCCGACATACGAGCAGTACTTC
CDR3: CASSLAWPTYEQYF
size: -
V: TRBV7-2
D: -
J: TRBJ2-7

DNA: TGCGCCAGCAGCCAGCGGACTAGCGGGAGGGCCCACAATGAGCAGTTCTTC
CDR3: CASSQRTSGRAHNEQFF
size: -
V: TRBV5-1
D: TRBD2
J: TRBJ2-1

DNA: TGTGCCAGCGGCAACAGGGGGGTATGGAATGAGCAGTTCTTC
CDR3: CASGNRGVWNEQFF
size: -
V: TRBV9
D: TRBD1
J: TRBJ2-1

DNA: TGCAGCGTTGAAGAAAGCGGCAATCAGCCCCAGCATTTT
CDR3: CSVEESGNQPQHF
size: -
V: TRBV29-1
D: -
J: TRBJ1-5

DNA: TGTGCCAGCACCCGAATTCCGTCAGGCGAGCAGTACTTC
CDR3: CASTRIPSGEQYF
size: once
V: TRBV12-3/TRBV12-4
D: -
J: TRBJ2-7

DNA: TGCGCCAGCAGCTCGACGGGAGGACGACCTATTGGGTTCTTC
CDR3: CASSSTGGRPIGFF
size: -
V: TRBV5-1
D: TRBD2
J: TRBJ2-1

DNA: TGTGCCAGCAGGCCAACGGGAGAGAACACTGAAGCTTTCTTT
CDR3: CASRPTGENTEAFF
size: -
V: TRBV28
D: -
J: TRBJ1-1

DNA: TGTGCCAGCAGCCCATATGGGGAGACAGGGAGGGGCGAGCAGTACTTC
CDR3: CASSPYGETGRGEQYF
size: -
V: TRBV27
D: -
J: TRBJ2-7

DNA: TGTGCCAGCAGCCGGGACAGATCTCTCAGCTCCTACGAGCAGTACTTC
CDR3: CASSRDRSLSSYEQYF
size: -
V: TRBV5-8
D: TRBD1
J: TRBJ2-7

DNA: TGTGCCATCAGGGCAGATGAAACACAGCGATTCTACTCCTACGAGCAGTACTTC
CDR3: CAIRADETQRFYSYEQYF
size: -
V: TRBV10-3
D: -
J: TRBJ2-7

DNA: TGTGCCAGCAGCTTATGGACAGGGGGCCGGACAGAGACCCAGTACTTC
CDR3: CASSLWTGGRTETQYF
size: -
V: TRBV7-2
D: TRBD1
J: TRBJ2-5

DNA: TGTGCCAGCAGCCTTGGACAGCCCCGCTCTGGAAACACCATATATTTT
CDR3: CASSLGQPRSGNTIYF
size: few
V: TRBV5-4
D: -
J: TRBJ1-3

DNA: TGTGCCAGCAGCCCTAGGACATTGGCAGAAGGCTACACCTTC
CDR3: CASSPRTLAEGYTF
size: -
V: TRBV14
D: -
J: TRBJ1-2

DNA: TGTGCCAGCAGCAGAGAGTTGAACACTGAAGCTTTCTTT
CDR3: CASSRELNTEAFF
size: -
V: TRBV9
D: -
J: TRBJ1-1

DNA: TGTGCCAGCAGAGGCGGGAGACCATCAGGCTCTAACTATGGCTACACCTTC
CDR3: CASRGGRPSGSNYGYTF
size: -
V: TRBV28
D: -
J: TRBJ1-2

DNA: TGCGCCAGCAGCCGTAGCGGAGAGAACGGGGAGCTGTTTTTT
CDR3: CASSRSGENGELFF
size: -
V: TRBV10-1
D: -
J: TRBJ2-2

DNA: TGTGCCAGCAGTCCCTACGGGGACCACGAGCAGTACTTC
CDR3: CASSPYGDHEQYF
size: -
V: TRBV28
D: -
J: TRBJ2-7

DNA: TGTGCCAGCAGCTCAGATCCTGCAGGTTCGAATGAAAAACTGTTTTTT
CDR3: CASSSDPAGSNEKLFF
size: -
V: TRBV3-1/TRBV3-2
D: -
J: TRBJ1-4

DNA: TGTGCCAGTAGTCTGTCCGGGACGGATTATTCACCCCTCCACTTT
CDR3: CASSLSGTDYSPLHF
size: -
V: TRBV19
D: -
J: TRBJ1-6

DNA: TGTGCCAGCAGCCGAGAGGGACAGGAGAGCTCCTACGAGCAGTACTTC
CDR3: CASSREGQESSYEQYF
size: -
V: TRBV11-2
D: TRBD1
J: TRBJ2-7

DNA: TGTGCCAGCAGTTTACCCCTAACGGCCTACAATGAGCAGTTCTTC
CDR3: CASSLPLTAYNEQFF
size: -
V: TRBV28
D: -
J: TRBJ2-1

DNA: TGTGCCAGTAGTATATCGGCAGGGGTGGACACCGGGGAGCTGTTTTTT
CDR3: CASSISAGVDTGELFF
size: -
V: TRBV19
D: -
J: TRBJ2-2

DNA: TGTGCCAGCAAGTCCGGGGAGCTGTTTTTT
CDR3: CASKSGELFF
size: -
V: TRBV6-5
D: -
J: TRBJ2-2

DNA: TGCGCCAGCAGCCTTTCCAGAGACAGAACTCTGGTGGCCAACGTCCTGACTTTC
CDR3: CASSLSRDRTLVANVLTF
size: -
V: TRBV4-3
D: -
J: TRBJ2-6

DNA: TGTGCCACCAGTGATTCTACAGGTACTAATGAAAAACTGTTTTTT
CDR3: CATSDSTGTNEKLFF
size: -
V: TRBV24-1
D: -
J: TRBJ1-4

DNA: TGTGCCAGCTCACTTACCTGGTTGGGACAGTCTACTGAAGCTTTCTTT
CDR3: CASSLTWLGQSTEAFF
size: -
V: TRBV18
D: TRBD1
J: TRBJ1-1

DNA: TGTGCCAGTAGTCTCAGAAGCGGGATCGGGGAGCTGTTTTTT
CDR3: CASSLRSGIGELFF
size: -
V: TRBV19
D: TRBD2
J: TRBJ2-2

DNA: TGTGCCAGCAGTAATACTGGACCCCTCCACTTT
CDR3: CASSNTGPLHF
size: -
V: TRBV28
D: -
J: TRBJ1-6

DNA: TGTGCCAGCAGTGCCCCCTGGGACCGTGGACTAGCGGGAGGGCTAGATGAGCAGTTCTTC
CDR3: CASSAPWDRGLAGGLDEQFF
size: -
V: TRBV2
D: TRBD2
J: TRBJ2-1

DNA: TGTGCTAGTGGTCTGGTCGAGGGGCCTGGAAACACCATATATTTT
CDR3: CASGLVEGPGNTIYF
size: -
V: TRBV12-5
D: -
J: TRBJ1-3

DNA: TGTGCCAGTAGTCCGGACTTCCAGCCCCAGCATTTT
CDR3: CASSPDFQPQHF
size: -
V: TRBV19
D: -
J: TRBJ1-5

DNA: TGCAGTGCTAGTCGGGGGGGGTATAGCAATCAGCCCCAGCATTTT
CDR3: CSASRGGYSNQPQHF
size: -
V: TRBV20-1
D: -
J: TRBJ1-5

DNA: TGTGCCAGCAATCCGGGACGGAATAATTCACCCCTCCACTTT
CDR3: CASNPGRNNSPLHF
size: -
V: TRBV28
D: -
J: TRBJ1-6

DNA: TGTGCCAGTAGTACGACGAGTGGTACCTATGGCTACACCTTC
CDR3: CASSTTSGTYGYTF
size: -
V: TRBV19
D: -
J: TRBJ1-2

DNA: TGTGCCAGCAGCTTATGGTTCGGGGAGCTGTTTTTT
CDR3: CASSLWFGELFF
size: -
V: TRBV5-4
D: -
J: TRBJ2-2

DNA: TGTGCCAGCAGCTTAGGACGGTCCGGACAGGTGCAGTACTTC
CDR3: CASSLGRSGQVQYF
size: -
V: TRBV11-2
D: TRBD1
J: TRBJ2-7

DNA: TGTGCCAGCAGTTACGCCGCCTTCAGACTAGCGGACCTAGCCAAAAACATTCAGTACTTC
CDR3: CASSYAAFRLADLAKNIQYF
size: -
V: TRBV6-2/TRBV6-3
D: TRBD2
J: TRBJ2-4

DNA: TGTGCCAGCAGCCTGGCAGCCACCTTCGCTGAAGCTTTCTTT
CDR3: CASSLAATFAEAFF
size: few
V: TRBV14
D: -
J: TRBJ1-1

DNA: TGCAGCGTTGAAGAGGAACAGGGGGGGACCTACGAGCAGTACTTC
CDR3: CSVEEEQGGTYEQYF
size: few
V: TRBV29-1
D: -
J: TRBJ2-7

DNA: TGTGCCAGCTCACCACCGGGTAGGATTAACTATGGCTACACCTTC
CDR3: CASSPPGRINYGYTF
size: -
V: TRBV18
D: -
J: TRBJ1-2

DNA: TGTGCCAGCAGCTTGGAGTTCGGGGCCCCCTCTGGAAACACCATATATTTT
CDR3: CASSLEFGAPSGNTIYF
size: -
V: TRBV5-6
D: -
J: TRBJ1-3

DNA: TGTGCCAGCAGCATCCAGGGGACTAGCCCGAACACCGGGGAGCTGTTTTTT
CDR3: CASSIQGTSPNTGELFF
size: -
V: TRBV7-3
D: TRBD2
J: TRBJ2-2

DNA: TGTGCCAGCAGTGAGATGCAGGGGGTTTACACTGAAGCTTTCTTT
CDR3: CASSEMQGVYTEAFF
size: once
V: TRBV6-1
D: TRBD1
J: TRBJ1-1

DNA: TGTGCCATCAGTGACCCGGGACAGGGAAATGAAAAACTGTTTTTT
CDR3: CAISDPGQGNEKLFF
size: -
V: TRBV10-3
D: TRBD1
J: TRBJ1-4

DNA: TGTGCCAGCAGCTTAGGAGGGGGCGGGGTATTGTACTTC
CDR3: CASSLGGGGVLYF
size: -
V: TRBV7-3
D: -
J: TRBJ2-5

DNA: TGTGCCAGCAGCTTTTTGGCGGTCGAAAAACTGTTTTTT
CDR3: CASSFLAVEKLFF
size: -
V: TRBV5-6
D: -
J: TRBJ1-4